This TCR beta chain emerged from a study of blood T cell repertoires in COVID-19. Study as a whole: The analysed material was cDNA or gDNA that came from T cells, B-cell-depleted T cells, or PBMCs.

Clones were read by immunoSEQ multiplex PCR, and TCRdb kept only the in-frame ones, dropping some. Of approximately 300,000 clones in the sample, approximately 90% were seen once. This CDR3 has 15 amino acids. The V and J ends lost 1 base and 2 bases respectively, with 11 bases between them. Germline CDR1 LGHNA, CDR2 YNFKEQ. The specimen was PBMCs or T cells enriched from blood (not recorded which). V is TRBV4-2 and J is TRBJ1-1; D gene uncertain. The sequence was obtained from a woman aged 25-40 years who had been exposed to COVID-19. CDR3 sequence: CASSQALDTNTEAFF. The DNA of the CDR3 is TGTGCCAGCAGCCAAGCTCTCGACACCAACACTGAAGCTTTCTTT.